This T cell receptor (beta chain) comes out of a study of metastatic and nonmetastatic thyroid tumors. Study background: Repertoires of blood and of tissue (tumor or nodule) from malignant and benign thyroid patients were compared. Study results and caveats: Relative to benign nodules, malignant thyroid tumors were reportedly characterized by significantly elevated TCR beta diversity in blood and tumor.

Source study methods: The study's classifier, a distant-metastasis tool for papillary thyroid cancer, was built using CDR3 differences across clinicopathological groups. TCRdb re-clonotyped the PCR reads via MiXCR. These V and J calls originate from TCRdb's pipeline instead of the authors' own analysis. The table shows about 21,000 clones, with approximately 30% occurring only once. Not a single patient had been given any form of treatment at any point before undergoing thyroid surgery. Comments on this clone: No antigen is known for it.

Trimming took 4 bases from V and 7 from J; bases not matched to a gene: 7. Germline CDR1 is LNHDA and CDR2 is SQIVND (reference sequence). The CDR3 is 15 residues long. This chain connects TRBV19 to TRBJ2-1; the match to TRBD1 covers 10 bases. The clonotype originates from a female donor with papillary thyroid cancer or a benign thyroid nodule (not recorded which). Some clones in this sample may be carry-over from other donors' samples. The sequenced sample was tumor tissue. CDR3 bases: TGTGCCAGTAGTACCCGGGACAGGGGTGGGAATGAGCAGTTCTTC. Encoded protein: CASSTRDRGGNEQFF.